What follows are 30 T cell receptor beta chains derived from one specimen sequenced in a study of CD8+CD57+ T cells in acquired aplastic anemia. TCR beta VDJ and CDR3 profiles were obtained from a genomic DNA template. TCRdb called the reads again in MiXCR, with one record for every CDR3 protein. The sample records about 180,000 distinct CDR3 sequences, less than 55% being singletons. The sample taken for sequencing was sorted CD4+, CD8+, or CD8+CD57+ T cells (not recorded which) from PBMCs. Receptor source: a human donor in good health.

Many counts were recorded for this clonotype. The V call is TRBV10-1, the J call TRBJ1-1; no definite D call. The CDR3 totals 14 residues. Trimming cost V 4 bases and J 2 bases, with 11 bases left between them. Germline V gene sequence: CDR1 WNHNN, CDR2 SYGVQD (reference sequence). Written as DNA, the CDR3 is TGCGCCAGCAGTGTGGAGGGCCGTAACACTGAAGCTTTCTTT. Its translation: CASSVEGRNTEAFF.

V usage is TRBV29-1 and J usage is TRBJ2-7, with 8 bases that match TRBD2. Looked up from germline, CDR1 is SQVTM and CDR2 is ANQGSEA. The ends lost 5 bases at V and 1 base at J; junction bases unmatched: 10. This CDR3 contains 15 residues. In DNA form, the CDR3 reads TGCAGCGTTACCAGGGGCGGGGGGTCGTCCTACGAGCAGTACTTC. It codes for CSVTRGGGSSYEQYF.

The table lists this clonotype with a few counts. V and J are TRBV10-2 and TRBJ1-6; D remains unclear. There are 14 residues in the CDR3. Per germline, CDR1 WSHSY and CDR2 SAAADI. V was shortened by 6 bases and J by 5 bases, with 11 bases between the two germline ends. The CDR3 coding sequence is TGCGCCAGCAGCGCATTGGCCGATAATTCACCCCTCCACTTT. Translating it yields CASSALADNSPLHF.

This clonotype occurred many times. This chain links TRBV20-1 with TRBJ2-3; no reliable D call. The CDR3 consists of 12 residues. The V gene lost 1 base and the J gene lost 4 bases, with 6 bases spanning the gap. Germline loops: CDR1 DFQATT, CDR2 SNEGSKA (reference sequence). The DNA of the CDR3 is TGCAGTGCTAGAGCCCCAGCAGATACGCAGTATTTT. Amino acids: CSARAPADTQYF.

This clonotype was seen at least ten times. V gene TRBV20-1 combines with J gene TRBJ2-2, with TRBD2 identical over 7 bases. Germline CDR1 DFQATT, CDR2 SNEGSKA (reference sequence). The CDR3 sequence is 16 residues long. Losses at the gene ends were 1 base for V and 1 base for J; bases not matched to a gene: 6. CDR3 nucleotides: TGCAGTGCTAGAGTACCGGGAGGTTTGAACACCGGGGAGCTGTTTTTT. Its protein is CSARVPGGLNTGELFF.

With respect to this clonotype: Since a much larger clone is just one base distant, this may be a read error. The V gene is TRBV5-4, the J gene TRBJ2-5; D is unclear. The CDR3 contains 13 residues. Germline lookup yields CDR1 SGHNT and CDR2 YYREEE (reference sequence). V was trimmed by 5 bases and J by 1 base, leaving 9 bases between them. This CDR3 reads CASSKGSQETQYF. The CDR3 DNA follows: TGTGCCAGCAGTAAGGGCAGCCAAGAGACCCAGTACTTC.

With regard to this clonotype: A much larger clone sits a single nucleotide away, making a read error possible. The rearrangement uses TRBV11-1 and TRBJ2-3, with 9 bases aligning to TRBD2. Germline loops: CDR1 SGHAT, CDR2 FQDESV (reference sequence). There are 17 residues in the CDR3. CDR3 nucleotide sequence: TGTGCCAGCAGCTACTCGATGGTAGCGGGGGACACAGATATGCAGTATTTT. Encoded protein: CASSYSMVAGDTDMQYF.

Ten or more counts support this clonotype. The chain couples TRBV6-2 or TRBV6-3 to TRBJ2-3; D remains unclear. Trimming left V 2 bases short and J 4 bases short, with 13 bases between. Germline V gene lookup returns CDR1 MNHEY and CDR2 SVGEGT. This CDR3 has 15 residues. Here the CDR3 reads CASSYGGLRPDTQYF. In DNA form, the CDR3 reads TGTGCCAGCAGTTACGGCGGCCTCCGCCCAGATACGCAGTATTTT.

This clonotype was seen once. The chain couples TRBV6-2 or TRBV6-3 to TRBJ1-2, with D maybe TRBD1 (5 bases). The V gene's germline CDR1 is MNHEY and CDR2 SVGEGT. The V end lost 6 bases, the J end lost 8 bases, and 10 bases lay between the germline ends. CDR3 size: 11 residues. CDR3 coding DNA: TGTGCCAGCAGACTTGGACAAGGCTACACCTTC. Its protein is CASRLGQGYTF.

The V gene is TRBV24-1, the J gene TRBJ2-1, with unresolved D. Between the trimmed V and J ends, which lost 4 bases and 7 bases, there was a span of 7 bases. CDR3 length: 12 amino acids. Germline CDR1 and CDR2: KGHDR and SFDVKD. The CDR3 nucleotides are TGTGCCACCAGTGACCCGAAGAATGAGCAGTTCTTC. Protein: CATSDPKNEQFF.

The rearrangement uses TRBV24-1 and TRBJ1-2, with D maybe TRBD1 (5 bases). The germline V and J ends were trimmed by 6 bases and 7 bases, with 20 bases remaining between them. This CDR3 spans 15 amino acids. Germline-derived CDR1 and CDR2 are KGHDR and SFDVKD. In DNA, the CDR3 is TGTGCCACCAGTCATCCGGCCCAGGGAATAGGTGGCTACACCTTC. Translating it yields CATSHPAQGIGGYTF.

This clonotype came up many times. The rearrangement uses TRBV6-5 and TRBJ2-7; D gene ambiguous. V was shortened by 8 bases and J by 6 bases, with 14 bases between the two germline ends. This CDR3 is built from 12 residues. Germline-derived CDR1 and CDR2 are MNHEY and SVGAGI. DNA of the CDR3: TGTGCCAGCGGACCGCCCCGGCGCGAGCAGTACTTC. Translated: CASGPPRREQYF.

The chain couples TRBV2 to TRBJ1-1; D is perhaps TRBD1 (5 bases). Trimming removed 3 bases at V and 1 base at J, with 12 bases between. Germline CDR1 is SNHLY and CDR2 is FYNNEI. The CDR3 loop spans 15 amino acids. The DNA of the CDR3 is TGTGCCAGCAGTGAGAAGGGGATGGGGAACACTGAAGCTTTCTTT. Its translation: CASSEKGMGNTEAFF.

The chain employs TRBV19 and TRBJ2-1; 11 positions match TRBD2. In germline, CDR1 is LNHDA, CDR2 SQIVND (reference sequence). Trimming at V came to 6 bases and at J to 5 bases, leaving 9 bases not matched to a gene. The CDR3 contains 16 residues. CDR3 sequence: CASSPWASGGNNEQFF. DNA of the CDR3: TGTGCCAGTAGCCCTTGGGCTAGCGGGGGGAACAATGAGCAGTTCTTC. The whole variable domain, filled in from reference TRBV19 and TRBJ2-1, reads DGGITQSPKYLFRKEGQNVTLSCEQNLNHDAMYWYRQDPGQGLRLIYYSQIVNDFQKGDIAEGYSVSREKKESFPLTVTSAQKNPTAFYLCASSPWASGGNNEQFFGPGTRLTVL.

This clonotype was recorded at least ten times. The chain has TRBV5-8 and TRBJ2-5; maybe TRBD2 (6 bases). Per germline, CDR1 SGHTS and CDR2 YDEGEE. V lost 2 bases and J 3 bases, leaving 11 bases between the germline ends. This CDR3 contains 14 residues. This CDR3 is CASSFEIAEETQYF. The CDR3 nucleotides read TGTGCCAGCAGCTTTGAAATAGCGGAAGAGACCCAGTACTTC.

V usage is TRBV19 and J usage is TRBJ2-7; D is uncertain. The CDR3 extends over 14 amino acids. Deletions cut 3 bases from V and 6 bases from J, with 15 bases between. The germline V gene encodes CDR1 LNHDA and CDR2 SQIVND (reference sequence). CDR3 amino acids: CASSIERNSREQYF. CDR3 nucleotide sequence: TGTGCCAGTAGTATTGAGCGCAACTCCCGCGAGCAGTACTTC.

This clonotype has a handful of counts. V gene TRBV7-2 combines with J gene TRBJ2-7; 11 bases are shared with TRBD2. With V trimmed by 1 base and J by 4 bases, 0 bases remained unmatched. Germline-derived CDR1 and CDR2 are SGHTA and FQGNSA. This CDR3 comprises 14 residues. The CDR3 nucleotides read TGTGCCAGCAGCTTAGTAGCGGGAGGGTACGAGCAGTACTTC. Its protein is CASSLVAGGYEQYF.

This clonotype was recorded at least ten times. This chain connects TRBV11-2 to TRBJ2-1; 9 bases line up with TRBD2. The germline gives CDR1 SGHAT, CDR2 FQNNGV. J gave up 9 bases and V 2 bases, and 8 bases lay outside the gene matches. This CDR3 is built from 15 residues. The CDR3 region has the DNA TGTGCCAGCAGCTTAAGGCGGGAGGGCCTGGGTGAGCAGTTCTTC. It translates to CASSLRREGLGEQFF.

This clonotype was seen a single time. V and J are TRBV30 and TRBJ1-2; TRBD1 matches at 7 bases. This CDR3 has 14 residues. Trimming at V came to 0 bases and at J to 5 bases, leaving 6 bases not matched to a gene. Per the germline V gene, CDR1 is GTSNPN and CDR2 is SVGIG (reference sequence). The CDR3 protein is CAWSVSRGIYGYTF. The CDR3 DNA follows: TGTGCCTGGAGTGTATCCAGGGGGATTTATGGCTACACCTTC.

The chain has TRBV11-1 and TRBJ2-1; TRBD2 agrees at 13 bases. The CDR3 length is 16 residues. The trim removed 5 bases at V and 7 bases at J, leaving 8 bases unmatched. The germline gives CDR1 SGHAT, CDR2 FQDESV (reference sequence). The CDR3 bases are TGTGCCAGCAGCCCCACTAGCGGGAGGGATAAAAATGAGCAGTTCTTC. This sequence encodes CASSPTSGRDKNEQFF.

In this sample, this clonotype turned up many times. The rearrangement uses TRBV20-1 and TRBJ2-7; unclear D gene. CDR1 is DFQATT and CDR2 is SNEGSKA in the germline V gene (reference sequence). CDR3 length equals 13 residues. The V end was cut by 0 bases, the J end by 0 bases, with 6 bases between. CDR3 protein: CSARDLYSYEQYF. In DNA, the CDR3 is TGCAGTGCTAGAGATCTATACTCCTACGAGCAGTACTTC.

The chain uses TRBV3-1 and TRBJ1-1, with D uncertain. The CDR3 contains 15 residues. V gave up 3 bases and J gave up 1 base, with 12 bases separating them. Germline V CDR1 and CDR2: LGHDT, YNNKEL (reference sequence). The CDR3 protein is CASSHYRGGNTEAFF. Here the CDR3 DNA reads TGTGCCAGCAGCCATTACAGAGGAGGGAACACTGAAGCTTTCTTT.

This clonotype was seen many times. This rearrangement joins TRBV5-5 to TRBJ1-3; D is undetermined. Trimming cost V 2 bases and J 2 bases, with 8 bases left between them. In germline, CDR1 is SGHKS, CDR2 YYEKEE (reference sequence). The CDR3 extends over 14 amino acids. Here the CDR3 reads CASSFRTAGNTIYF. The CDR3 bases are TGTGCCAGCAGCTTCCGGACGGCTGGAAACACCATATATTTT.

This clonotype was seen at least ten times. The chain joins TRBV6-1 to TRBJ2-5; no firm D call. V lost 11 bases to trimming and J lost 4 bases, with 11 bases between them. Germline-derived CDR1 and CDR2 are MNHNS and SASEGT. The CDR3 sequence is 11 residues long. CDR3 protein: CACREVETQYF. Written as DNA, the CDR3 is TGTGCCTGCCGCGAAGTAGAGACCCAGTACTTC.

The chain couples TRBV7-8 to TRBJ2-7; D remains ambiguous. The ends were cut back, 1 base at V and 3 bases at J, with 10 bases in the middle. CDR1 is SGHVS and CDR2 is FQNEAQ in the germline V gene. CDR3 length: 14 amino acids. The CDR3 sequence: CASSLVALGYEQYF. CDR3 sequence (DNA): TGTGCCAGCAGCTTAGTTGCATTGGGCTACGAGCAGTACTTC.

The table lists this clonotype with many counts. A read error may account for a junction end that differs from germline. The chain employs TRBV5-1 and TRBJ2-5, with D possibly TRBD1 on 5 matching bases. Germline CDR1 reads SGHRS; CDR2 reads YFSETQ. This CDR3 has 14 amino acids. CDR3 DNA sequence: TGCGTCAGCAGCATGGGTGACAGTCAAGAGACCCAGTACTTC. It codes for CVSSMGDSQETQYF.

This clonotype was picked up many times. The chain joins TRBV15 to TRBJ2-3; TRBD2 matches at 11 bases. This CDR3 has 17 amino acids. V shed 3 bases and J 4 bases; nucleotides not matched to a gene: 9. From germline, CDR1 is LNHNV and CDR2 YYDKDF (reference sequence). The CDR3 nucleotides are TGTGCCACCAGCAGCTACCAAACTAGCGGGAGCGCAGATACGCAGTATTTT. Its translation: CATSSYQTSGSADTQYF.

The V and J genes are TRBV7-2 and TRBJ2-1; D might be TRBD2 (6 bases). The V end was cut by 4 bases, the J end by 0 bases, with 13 bases between. CDR3 length equals 16 residues. Germline CDR1 SGHTA, CDR2 FQGNSA. The CDR3 reads CASSSFPGSSYNEQFF. The CDR3 bases are TGTGCCAGCAGCTCCTTCCCCGGGAGCTCCTACAATGAGCAGTTCTTC.

V gene TRBV10-3 combines with J gene TRBJ2-5; no clear D gene. The germline V and J ends were trimmed by 3 bases and 5 bases, with 7 bases remaining between them. The CDR3 runs 12 residues. CDR1 and CDR2 from the germline V gene are ENHRY and SYGVKD. The CDR3 DNA sequence: TGTGCCATCAGTGACATGGATGAGACCCAGTACTTC. Its translation is CAISDMDETQYF.

This clonotype was detected ten times or more. The chain is built from TRBV25-1 and TRBJ2-3; 13 nucleotides line up with TRBD2. Germline V gene sequence: CDR1 MGHDK, CDR2 SYGVNS. This CDR3 spans 16 amino acids. V was pared by 6 bases and J by 7 bases, with 10 bases of the junction left unmatched. DNA of the CDR3: TGTGCCAGCAGCCCCAGCGGGACTAGCGGGACCTATACGCAGTATTTT. It specifies CASSPSGTSGTYTQYF.